This T cell receptor beta chain was identified in a study of blood T cell repertoires in COVID-19. Germline loops: CDR1 MGHRA, CDR2 YSYEKL. The germline V and J ends were trimmed by 3 bases and 6 bases, with 11 bases remaining between them. The CDR3 consists of 13 residues. Individuals aged about 18 to 95 years were recruited from roughly 23 US areas. Researchers sorted participants into cohorts using their self-reported clinical history. How the authors handled the data: Amplifying reference gene primers gave estimates of nucleated cell counts. Assay used: immunoSEQ multiplex PCR; TCRdb lists only in-frame clones, some missing. V and J calls and clone size are given by that table; D and trimming were obtained from the DNA. The sample includes fewer than 350,000 clones, more than 75% of them seen just once. This clone turned up a few times.

Sequencing used PBMCs or T cells enriched from blood (not recorded which). The TCR was taken from a woman aged 40 to 50 with acute COVID-19. This chain links TRBV4-1 with TRBJ1-2; tentatively, D is TRBD1 (5 bases). DNA for the CDR3: TGCGCCAGCAGCCATAGGGGTGTTAATGGCTACACCTTC. This gives the protein CASSHRGVNGYTF.